This TCR beta chain stems from a study of CD8 T cells in ankylosing spondylitis. Study observations and caveats: CD8+ cells made up the disease-linked clones, which were relatively rare in peripheral blood. Apparently characteristic of ankylosing spondylitis blood was a TCR beta motif (roughly eight highly homologous variants).

In this sample, this clonotype turned up a few times. Its antigen is unknown. TCRdb re-analysed the 5' RACE reads in MiXCR, keeping a single row per CDR3 protein. The sample lists just under 550,000 distinct CDR3 sequences, roughly 13% occurring once. This CDR3 comprises 15 residues. The V gene's germline CDR1 is MNHNS and CDR2 SASEGT. V dropped 7 bases and J dropped 4 bases, with 16 bases sitting between them. The clonotype comes from a male donor with ankylosing spondylitis. The sequencing sample was made of blood, either unsorted or a sorted T cell fraction (not recorded which). The rearrangement joins TRBV6-1 to TRBJ1-4; D is uncertain. The DNA for the CDR3 is TGTGCCAGCACCGACGGACTTAGAAATAATGAAAAACTGTTTTTT. It codes for CASTDGLRNNEKLFF.